This T cell receptor (beta chain) is from a study of blood T cells in healthy people across ages. The study, taken as a whole, reports: Long-lived donors had more naive CD4+ cells and higher diversity than aged donors.

On this clonotype: Its antigen is not known.

Every sample gave at least 5 micrograms of total RNA when it was extracted. The authors ran a second PCR of about 6 to 11 cycles using a sample-barcoded 5' primer and a J-beta primer mix. Every sample gave at least 3 million paired-end reads containing CDR3. In TCRdb, the 5' RACE reads were re-called with MiXCR into one record per CDR3 protein. The data show about 1.4 million distinct CDR3 sequences, with around 55% seen just once and roughly 7% held by the top ten. CDR3 length: 15 residues. The V end was cut by 4 bases, the J end by 0 bases, with 12 bases between. V and J are TRBV12-3 or TRBV12-4 and TRBJ2-5; D is ambiguous. The receptor was derived from a young man in good health. The sample was blood. This CDR3 reads CASSSRVVNQETQYF. The CDR3 DNA is TGTGCCAGCAGTTCCCGGGTCGTGAACCAAGAGACCCAGTACTTC.